This T cell receptor beta chain was documented in a study of shared clonotypes between healthy human individuals. The overall study: Each donor contributed plates that comprised three CD4 naive, three CD4 memory, two CD8 naive and one CD8 memory. Overall study results and limits: Shared clonotypes: 4.5% to 6.5% naive CD4, roughly 4% naive CD8, 2% to 2.5% memory CD4, approximately 0.37% memory CD8. Generally, naive subsets came out with larger estimated richness than memory subsets.

Generated by immunoSEQ multiplex PCR, the TCRdb table keeps only in-frame clones and is missing some. This sample has some 650,000 clones, with more than 95% found just once. As regards this clone: The antigen is unknown.

Per germline, CDR1 LNHDA and CDR2 SQIVND (reference sequence). V was pared by 8 bases and J by 2 bases, with 7 bases of the junction left unmatched. The CDR3 sequence is 14 residues long. This TCR derives from a woman aged 25 to 39 in good health. V gene TRBV19 combines with J gene TRBJ2-3, with TRBD2 matching 7 bases. The sample consisted of naive CD4+ T cells sorted from blood. Subset denoted: CD45RA+ positively selected. The CDR3 sequence is CASRLADHTDTQYF. For the CDR3, the DNA is TGTGCCAGTCGTCTAGCGGACCACACAGATACGCAGTATTTT.